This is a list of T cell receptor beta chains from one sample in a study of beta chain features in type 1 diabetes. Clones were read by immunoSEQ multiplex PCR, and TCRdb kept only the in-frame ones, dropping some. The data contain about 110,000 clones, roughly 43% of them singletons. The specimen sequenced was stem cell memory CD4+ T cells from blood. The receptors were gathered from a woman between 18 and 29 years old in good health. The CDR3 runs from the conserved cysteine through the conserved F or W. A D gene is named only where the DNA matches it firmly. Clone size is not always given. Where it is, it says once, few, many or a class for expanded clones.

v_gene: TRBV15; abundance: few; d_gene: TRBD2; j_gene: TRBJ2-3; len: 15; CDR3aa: CATTSGLAGFDTQYF; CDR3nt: TGTGCCACCACTTCCGGGTTAGCGGGCTTCGATACGCAGTATTTT
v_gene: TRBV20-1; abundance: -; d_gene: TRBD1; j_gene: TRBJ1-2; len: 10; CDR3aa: CSGDSYGYTF; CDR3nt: TGCAGTGGGGACAGCTATGGCTACACCTTC
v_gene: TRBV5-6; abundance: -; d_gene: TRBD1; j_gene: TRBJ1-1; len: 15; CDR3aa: CASSDTGGTSSEAFF; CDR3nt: TGTGCCAGCAGCGATACAGGGGGCACCTCCTCTGAAGCTTTCTTT
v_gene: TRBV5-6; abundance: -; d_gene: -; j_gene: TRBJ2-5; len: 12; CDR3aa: CASSYLGLPGYF; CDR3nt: TGTGCCAGCAGCTATCTGGGACTCCCCGGGTACTTC
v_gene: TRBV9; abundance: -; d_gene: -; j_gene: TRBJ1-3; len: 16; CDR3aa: CASSSRQDRAGNTIYF; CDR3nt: TGTGCCAGCAGCTCGCGACAGGACCGGGCTGGAAACACCATATATTTT
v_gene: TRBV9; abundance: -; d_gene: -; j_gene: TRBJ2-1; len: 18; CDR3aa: CASSALGVGGPRGNEQFF; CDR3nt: TGTGCCAGCAGCGCTCTAGGCGTGGGGGGGCCTAGGGGGAATGAGCAGTTCTTC
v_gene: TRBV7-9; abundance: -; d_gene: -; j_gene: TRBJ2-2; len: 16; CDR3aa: CASSLVGSANTGELFF; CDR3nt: TGTGCCAGCAGCTTAGTGGGTAGCGCGAACACCGGGGAGCTGTTTTTT
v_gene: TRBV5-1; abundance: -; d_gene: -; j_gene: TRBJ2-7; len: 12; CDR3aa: CASSLQGYEQYF; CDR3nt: TGCGCCAGCAGCTTACAGGGATACGAGCAGTACTTC
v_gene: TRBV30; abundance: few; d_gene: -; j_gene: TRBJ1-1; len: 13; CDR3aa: CAWSKLANTEAFF; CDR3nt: TGTGCCTGGAGTAAGTTAGCGAACACTGAAGCTTTCTTT
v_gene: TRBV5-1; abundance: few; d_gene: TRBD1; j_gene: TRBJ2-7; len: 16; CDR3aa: CASSPTGTGKFYEQYF; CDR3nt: TGCGCCAGCAGCCCCACCGGGACAGGGAAGTTCTACGAGCAGTACTTC
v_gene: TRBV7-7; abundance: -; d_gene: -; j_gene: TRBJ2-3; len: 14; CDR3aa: CASSPVLGGYTQYF; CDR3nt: TGTGCTAGCAGCCCGGTCTTGGGGGGTTATACGCAGTATTTT
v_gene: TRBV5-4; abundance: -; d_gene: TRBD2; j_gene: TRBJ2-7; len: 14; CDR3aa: CASSELAGRDEQYF; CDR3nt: TGTGCCAGCAGCGAACTAGCGGGACGGGACGAGCAGTACTTC
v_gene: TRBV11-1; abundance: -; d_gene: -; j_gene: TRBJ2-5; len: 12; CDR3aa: CASSLLQETQYF; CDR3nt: TGTGCCAGCAGCCTACTACAAGAGACCCAGTACTTC
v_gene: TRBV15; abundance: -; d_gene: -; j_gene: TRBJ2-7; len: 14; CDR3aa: CATSRDRGRSEQYF; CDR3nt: TGTGCCACCAGCAGAGATAGGGGCCGAAGCGAGCAGTACTTC
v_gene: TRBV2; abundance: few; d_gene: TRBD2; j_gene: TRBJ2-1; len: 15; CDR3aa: CASSVHLAADNEQFF; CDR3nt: TGTGCCAGCAGTGTTCACCTAGCGGCCGACAATGAGCAGTTCTTC
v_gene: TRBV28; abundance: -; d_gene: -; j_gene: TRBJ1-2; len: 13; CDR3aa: CASSYQGSYGYTF; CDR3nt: TGTGCCAGCAGTTACCAGGGGAGCTATGGCTACACCTTC
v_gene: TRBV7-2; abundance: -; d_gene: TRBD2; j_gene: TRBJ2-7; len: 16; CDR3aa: CASSLVPLAGAGEQYF; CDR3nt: TGTGCCAGCAGCTTAGTTCCGCTAGCGGGAGCTGGCGAGCAGTACTTC
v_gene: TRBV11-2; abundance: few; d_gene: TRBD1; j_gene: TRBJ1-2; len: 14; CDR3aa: CASTAGTVDYGYTF; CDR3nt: TGTGCCAGCACTGCGGGGACAGTCGACTATGGCTACACCTTC
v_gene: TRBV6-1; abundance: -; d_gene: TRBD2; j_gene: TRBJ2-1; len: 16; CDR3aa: CASSEATGTIYNEQFF; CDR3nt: TGTGCCAGCAGTGAAGCCACCGGGACTATCTACAATGAGCAGTTCTTC
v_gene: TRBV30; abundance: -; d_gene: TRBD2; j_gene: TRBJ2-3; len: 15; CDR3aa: CAWSPPGGRKDTQYF; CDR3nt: TGTGCCTGGAGTCCCCCGGGCGGGAGGAAAGATACGCAGTATTTT
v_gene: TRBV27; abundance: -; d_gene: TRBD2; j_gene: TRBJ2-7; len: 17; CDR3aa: CASSLPGTRSLVDEQYF; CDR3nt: TGTGCCAGCAGTTTACCCGGGACTAGATCGCTTGTGGACGAGCAGTACTTC
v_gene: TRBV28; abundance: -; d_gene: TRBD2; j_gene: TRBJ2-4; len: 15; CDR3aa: CASSFGGAAKNIQYF; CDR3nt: TGTGCCAGCAGTTTCGGGGGGGCCGCCAAAAACATTCAGTACTTC
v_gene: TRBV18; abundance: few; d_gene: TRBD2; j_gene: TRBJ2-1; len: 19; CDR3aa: CASSPSGTSGPWGYNEQFF; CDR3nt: TGTGCCAGCTCACCATCCGGGACTAGCGGCCCATGGGGCTACAATGAGCAGTTCTTC
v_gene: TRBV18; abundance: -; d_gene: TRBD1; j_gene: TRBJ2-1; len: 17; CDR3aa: CASSLTLVSTGGNEQFF; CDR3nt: TGTGCCAGCTCACTTACCCTAGTCAGCACAGGGGGCAATGAGCAGTTCTTC
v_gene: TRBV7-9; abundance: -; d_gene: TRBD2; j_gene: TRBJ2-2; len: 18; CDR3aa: CASSLERLAGVGTGELFF; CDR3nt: TGTGCCAGCAGCTTAGAGCGGCTAGCGGGAGTAGGGACCGGGGAGCTGTTTTTT
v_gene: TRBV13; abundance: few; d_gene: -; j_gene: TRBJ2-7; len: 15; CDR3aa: CASSLGGRGSYEQYF; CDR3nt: TGTGCCAGCAGCTTAGGAGGGAGAGGCTCCTACGAGCAGTACTTC
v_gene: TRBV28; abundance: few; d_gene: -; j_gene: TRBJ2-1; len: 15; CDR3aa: CASSFGGTPYNEQFF; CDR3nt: TGTGCCAGCAGTTTCGGCGGGACTCCCTACAATGAGCAGTTCTTC
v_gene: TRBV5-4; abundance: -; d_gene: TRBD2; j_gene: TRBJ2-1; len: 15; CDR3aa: CASSLRTSGSVEQFF; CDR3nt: TGTGCCAGCAGCCTGCGGACTAGCGGGAGTGTTGAGCAGTTCTTC